The rows below give T cell receptor beta chains drawn from one sample of a study of control samples from healthy donors and cancer patients. The repertoire was sequenced with immunoSEQ multiplex PCR; TCRdb's copy has only in-frame clones and lacks some. Of 84,000 or so clones in the sample, 91% were seen once. The source material was blood. These receptors all come from a man younger than 40 in good health. The CDR3 runs from the conserved cysteine through the conserved F or W. D genes are given only for firm matches. Expanded clones get a size class; other rows say once, few or many, or leave the size out.

D: .; J: TRBJ1-2; size: .; V: TRBV19; DNA: TGTGCCAGTAGTGGGGGCCCGTTCTATGGCTACACCTTC; CDR3: CASSGGPFYGYTF
D: .; J: TRBJ2-1; size: .; V: TRBV6-5; DNA: TGTGCCAGCAGGGACGGGACGAGGGACTTCAATGAGCAGTTCTTC; CDR3: CASRDGTRDFNEQFF
D: TRBD2; J: TRBJ2-7; size: .; V: TRBV7-9; DNA: TGTGCCAGCAGGCTAGCGGGAGACCACGAGCAGTACTTC; CDR3: CASRLAGDHEQYF
D: .; J: TRBJ1-5; size: .; V: TRBV24-1; DNA: TGTGCCACCAGTGACGCAGTTAGCAATCAGCCCCAGCATTTT; CDR3: CATSDAVSNQPQHF
D: .; J: TRBJ1-5; size: .; V: TRBV6-4; DNA: TGTGCCAGCAGTGAGAGCCGCAATCAGCCCCAGCATTTT; CDR3: CASSESRNQPQHF
D: TRBD2; J: TRBJ2-1; size: .; V: TRBV27; DNA: TGTGCCAGCAGTTCAAGCAGCGGGAACAATGAGCAGTTCTTC; CDR3: CASSSSSGNNEQFF
D: TRBD2; J: TRBJ2-2; size: once; V: TRBV30; DNA: TGTGCCTGGAGTGGGGGACTAGCGGGAATCGGGAAGCTGTTTTTT; CDR3: CAWSGGLAGIGKLFF
D: .; J: TRBJ2-5; size: once; V: TRBV5-6; DNA: TGTGCCAGCACAGTGGGTTACCAAGAGACCCAGTACTTC; CDR3: CASTVGYQETQYF
D: TRBD1; J: TRBJ1-2; size: .; V: TRBV3-1/TRBV3-2; DNA: TGTGCCAGCAGCCAAGGGGGGTACAGGGGGGCAGGAGGCTACACCTTC; CDR3: CASSQGGYRGAGGYTF
D: .; J: TRBJ1-3; size: .; V: TRBV18; DNA: TGTGCCAGCTCACCAAGCATTAAAGGGACCTCTGGAAACACCATATATTTT; CDR3: CASSPSIKGTSGNTIYF
D: TRBD1; J: TRBJ2-5; size: .; V: TRBV5-4; DNA: TGTGCCAGCAGCCTAGGGGACAGACAAGAGACCCAGTACTTC; CDR3: CASSLGDRQETQYF
D: .; J: TRBJ1-5; size: .; V: TRBV12-5; DNA: TGTGCTAGTGGTTCGGGGGATCAGCCCCAGCATTTT; CDR3: CASGSGDQPQHF
D: .; J: TRBJ2-7; size: .; V: TRBV19; DNA: TGTGCCAGTAGTACCCAGACTCACGCCTACGAGCAGTACTTC; CDR3: CASSTQTHAYEQYF
D: .; J: TRBJ1-2; size: .; V: TRBV2; DNA: TGTGCCAGCAGTGAGGACAGCAGGGTAGCCTATGGCTACACCTTC; CDR3: CASSEDSRVAYGYTF
D: TRBD1; J: TRBJ2-7; size: .; V: TRBV30; DNA: TGTGCCTGGAGGGGAACAGGGGCCTACGAGCAGTACTTC; CDR3: CAWRGTGAYEQYF
D: TRBD1; J: TRBJ2-1; size: .; V: TRBV3-1/TRBV3-2; DNA: TGTGCCAGCAGCCAAGATGCTCGATATTTGGCAGGGGGCAATGATGAGCAGTTCTTC; CDR3: CASSQDARYLAGGNDEQFF
D: .; J: TRBJ2-1; size: .; V: TRBV2; DNA: TGTGCCAGCAACGAGGGGGGGCTCTACAATGAGCAGTTCTTC; CDR3: CASNEGGLYNEQFF
D: TRBD1; J: TRBJ2-7; size: .; V: TRBV5-6; DNA: TGTGCCAGCAGCTTGCGAACAGGGGCCTACGAGCAGTACTTC; CDR3: CASSLRTGAYEQYF
D: .; J: TRBJ1-2; size: .; V: TRBV10-3; DNA: TGTGCCATCAGTGAGTCCGGGGGGCCCCGGAAAAATAACTATGGCTACACCTTC; CDR3: CAISESGGPRKNNYGYTF
D: .; J: TRBJ1-4; size: .; V: TRBV5-6; DNA: TGTGCCAGCAGCTTGACCCTCCCTCTTTACAGGGACGAAGGAAAACTGTTTTTT; CDR3: CASSLTLPLYRDEGKLFF
D: .; J: TRBJ2-5; size: .; V: TRBV28; DNA: TGTGCCAGCAGTTTAAGGAAAGAGACCCAGTACTTC; CDR3: CASSLRKETQYF
D: TRBD2; J: TRBJ2-1; size: .; V: TRBV24-1; DNA: TGTGCCACCACCCCACTGACTAGCGGGGGGAAGGATGAGCAGTTCTTC; CDR3: CATTPLTSGGKDEQFF
D: .; J: TRBJ1-1; size: .; V: TRBV24-1; DNA: TGTGCCACCAGAGAGGGGCGGCGGAACACTGAAGCTTTCTTT; CDR3: CATREGRRNTEAFF
D: .; J: TRBJ2-5; size: .; V: TRBV9; DNA: TGTGCCAGCAGCGTAGGGATCGGTCTCCAAGAGACCCAGTACTTC; CDR3: CASSVGIGLQETQYF
D: .; J: TRBJ1-2; size: .; V: TRBV10-2; DNA: TGCGCCAGCAGTACCGGTACGGAGGGAAGCGGCTACACCTTC; CDR3: CASSTGTEGSGYTF
D: .; J: TRBJ1-1; size: .; V: TRBV6-2/TRBV6-3; DNA: TGTGCCAGCAGTTACCCGACACCTGAAGCTTTCTTT; CDR3: CASSYPTPEAFF
D: TRBD2; J: TRBJ2-3; size: .; V: TRBV19; DNA: TGTGCCAGTAGCCGTCGGGAGGGGTACACAGATACGCAGTATTTT; CDR3: CASSRREGYTDTQYF
D: .; J: TRBJ1-1; size: .; V: TRBV10-3; DNA: TGTGCCATCAGTGCGGGGGGAAGGACTGAAGCTTTCTTT; CDR3: CAISAGGRTEAFF
D: .; J: TRBJ2-7; size: .; V: TRBV3-1/TRBV3-2; DNA: TGTGCCAGCAGCCTCGCGGAGGGCTACGAGCAGTACTTC; CDR3: CASSLAEGYEQYF
D: .; J: TRBJ1-6; size: .; V: TRBV4-1; DNA: TGCGCCAGCAGCCAAGGGGCAGATCTTAATTCACCCCTCCACTTT; CDR3: CASSQGADLNSPLHF
D: TRBD1; J: TRBJ1-1; size: .; V: TRBV7-2; DNA: TGTGCCAGCAGTCCCTGGACAGGGGGGACCACTGAAGCTTTCTTT; CDR3: CASSPWTGGTTEAFF
D: TRBD2; J: TRBJ2-5; size: once; V: TRBV5-4; DNA: TGTGCCAGCAGCTTGGGGGCGGGAGGGATGGAGACCCAGTACTTC; CDR3: CASSLGAGGMETQYF
D: .; J: TRBJ1-1; size: .; V: TRBV18; DNA: TGTGCCAGCTCACCACGGGGGGGAAACACTGAAGCTTTCTTT; CDR3: CASSPRGGNTEAFF
D: TRBD2; J: TRBJ2-5; size: .; V: TRBV4-1; DNA: TGCGCCAGCAGCCAGCCTCCGGGACTAGCGGGACAAGAGACCCAGTACTTC; CDR3: CASSQPPGLAGQETQYF
D: .; J: TRBJ2-7; size: .; V: TRBV3-1/TRBV3-2; DNA: TGTGCCAGCACTGACAGCGGGCCCTACGAGCAGTACTTC; CDR3: CASTDSGPYEQYF
D: .; J: TRBJ1-1; size: .; V: TRBV27; DNA: TGTGCCAGCAGTCCCCGTTCCGGATTTGAAGCTTTCTTT; CDR3: CASSPRSGFEAFF
D: .; J: TRBJ2-1; size: few; V: TRBV27; DNA: TGTGCCAGCAGTTTCCGCCATGAGCAGTTCTTC; CDR3: CASSFRHEQFF
D: .; J: TRBJ1-6; size: .; V: TRBV4-3; DNA: TGCGCCAGCAGCCAGGCTCTCGGGACACCCAATTCACCCCTCCACTTT; CDR3: CASSQALGTPNSPLHF
D: .; J: TRBJ1-1; size: .; V: TRBV9; DNA: TGTGCCAGCGGGGAAGTGAGAGCAGTACCTAAAGCTTTCTTT; CDR3: CASGEVRAVPKAFF
D: .; J: TRBJ2-7; size: .; V: TRBV5-1; DNA: TGCGCCAGCAGCTTGGACAGGGCATACGAGCAGTACTTC; CDR3: CASSLDRAYEQYF
D: .; J: TRBJ1-1; size: once; V: TRBV28; DNA: TGTGCCAGCAGTTTACTCCGGAACCGGGCTTTCTTT; CDR3: CASSLLRNRAFF
D: TRBD1; J: TRBJ1-4; size: .; V: TRBV6-6; DNA: TGTGCCAGCAGCGCCAAGGTTTTGACAGGGAGAGGTCACGGTTATGAAAAACTGTTTTTT; CDR3: CASSAKVLTGRGHGYEKLFF
D: .; J: TRBJ2-3; size: once; V: TRBV14; DNA: TGTGCCAGCAGCCAAGTACGACGCCGGGGCACAGATACGCAGTATTTT; CDR3: CASSQVRRRGTDTQYF
D: .; J: TRBJ1-1; size: .; V: TRBV15; DNA: TGTGCCACCAGTCCCAGAAGGAACACTGAAGCTTTCTTT; CDR3: CATSPRRNTEAFF
D: TRBD2; J: TRBJ2-1; size: .; V: TRBV18; DNA: TGTGCCAGCTCTCCGGGCAGCGGGAGTTCCTATGAGCAGTTCTTC; CDR3: CASSPGSGSSYEQFF
D: .; J: TRBJ1-2; size: .; V: TRBV5-1; DNA: TGCGCCAGCCGCCTAGGACAGTCCTATGGCTACACCTTC; CDR3: CASRLGQSYGYTF
D: .; J: TRBJ1-1; size: once; V: TRBV11-2; DNA: TGTGCCAGCAGCTTTGAGGGTGTGGGCACTGAAGCTTTCTTT; CDR3: CASSFEGVGTEAFF
D: .; J: TRBJ1-5; size: .; V: TRBV6-5; DNA: TGTGCCAGCAGTCTTAGTTACAATCAGCCCCAGCATTTT; CDR3: CASSLSYNQPQHF